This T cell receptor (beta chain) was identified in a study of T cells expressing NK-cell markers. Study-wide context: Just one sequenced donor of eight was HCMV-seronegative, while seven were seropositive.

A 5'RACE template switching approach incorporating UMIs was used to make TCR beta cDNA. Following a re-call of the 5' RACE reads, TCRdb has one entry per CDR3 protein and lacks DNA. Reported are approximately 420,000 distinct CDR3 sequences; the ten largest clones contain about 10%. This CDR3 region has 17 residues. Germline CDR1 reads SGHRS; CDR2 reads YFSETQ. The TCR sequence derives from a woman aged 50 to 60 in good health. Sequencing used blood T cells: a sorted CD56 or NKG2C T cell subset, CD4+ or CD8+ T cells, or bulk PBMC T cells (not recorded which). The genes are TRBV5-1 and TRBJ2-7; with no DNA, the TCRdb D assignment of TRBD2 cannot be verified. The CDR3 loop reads CASSFVYQDSTNYEQYF.